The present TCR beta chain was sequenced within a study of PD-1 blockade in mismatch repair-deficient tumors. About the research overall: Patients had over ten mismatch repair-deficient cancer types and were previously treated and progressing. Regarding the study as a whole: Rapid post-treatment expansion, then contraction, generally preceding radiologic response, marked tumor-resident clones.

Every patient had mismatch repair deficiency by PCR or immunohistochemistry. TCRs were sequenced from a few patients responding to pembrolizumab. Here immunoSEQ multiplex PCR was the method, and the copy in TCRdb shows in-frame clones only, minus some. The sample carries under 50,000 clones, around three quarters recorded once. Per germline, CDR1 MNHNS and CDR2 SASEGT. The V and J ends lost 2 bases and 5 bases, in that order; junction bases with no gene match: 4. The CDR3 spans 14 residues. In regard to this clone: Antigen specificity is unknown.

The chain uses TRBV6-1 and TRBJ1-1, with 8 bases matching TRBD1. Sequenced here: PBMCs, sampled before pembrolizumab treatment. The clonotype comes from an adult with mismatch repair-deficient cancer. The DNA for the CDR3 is TGTGCCAGCAGTGAAACAGGGGGTTGGACTGAAGCTTTCTTT. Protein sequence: CASSETGGWTEAFF.